This TCR beta chain derives from a study of shared clonotypes between healthy human individuals (dated by TCRdb to the early 2020s). Notes on the research overall: The cohort comprised two women and a few men aged 18 to 49 years. For each donor, CD4 naive and CD4 memory were each run on three plates, CD8 naive on two plates, and CD8 memory on one plate. Blood TCR repertoires of 5 or 6 healthy adults were deeply sequenced to estimate repertoire size and the extent of clonotype sharing between individuals. To increase sequencing depth and limit assay-specific biases, different laboratories used diverse techniques to prepare libraries and sequence TCR repertoires. Per donor, leukapheresis produced somewhere between about 0.94 and 9 billion PBMCs. What the work shows at the level of the full study, not this receptor alone: Pairwise subsampling indicated that sequencing depth was expected to affect the degree of clonotype sharing among donors. Across a handful of donors, approximately 5% of naive CD4, approximately 3.5% of naive CD8, about 2.3% of memory CD4, and roughly 0.4% of memory CD8 clonotypes were shared. Higher generation probabilities were observed for clonotypes shared by all four sorted-subset donors than for non-shared clonotypes. Naive subsets generally had larger estimated clonotype richness than memory subsets. The small number of donors limited the genetic and exposure-history diversity represented. Sampling was limited to blood, and TCR repertoires in tissue likely differ from TCR repertoires in blood. Even with the large sequencing depth, rarefaction of the sorted-subset datasets indicated that sequencing was incomplete.

The donors were healthy, HIV-negative adults with no recently reported acute infections or vaccinations. All donors were Caucasian adults living in Nashville, Tennessee, USA. CD4+ T cells were enriched by magnetic negative selection, after which naive cells were positively selected on CD45RA and the negative fraction was taken as the memory subset. Blood was obtained by leukapheresis, after which PBMCs were separated by Ficoll-Histopaque density gradient centrifugation and cryopreserved in liquid nitrogen vapor phase. Purity and quantity of every magnetically sorted T cell population were checked by analytical flow cytometry. From each sorted fraction, genomic DNA was isolated and quantified by UV absorbance on a Nanodrop 2000c. From a lookup of the germline V gene (reference sequence), CDR1 and CDR2 are SEHNR and FQNEAQ. V loses 4 bases, J loses 11 bases, and the germline ends lie 15 bases apart. The CDR3 numbers 12 residues from cysteine through phenylalanine. The read is trimmed to its CDR3 DNA, 36 bases read in frame from base 1.

TCR CDR3 regions were amplified from genomic DNA by multiplex PCR using the deep immunoSEQ assay. For each cell subset, the extracted genomic DNA was distributed evenly across all wells of several immunoSEQ 96-well plates, and each plate served as one replicate. Each replicate PCR for sorted subsets received about 210 ng genomic DNA, equal to 28,000 or so T cell genomes. Purified libraries were quantified with a Qubit 3.0 fluorometer, sized on a Bioanalyzer 2100, and re-quantified with the KAPA Library Quantification kit. Every immunoSEQ 96-well plate was sequenced on a separate single-read 150-cycle Illumina NextSeq 550 flow cell. In the authors' own workflow: Because the immunoSEQ output held only junctional sequences and lacked quality scores, the filtering could not match the filtering applied to full-length reads. Sequences were annotated with PyIR, a Python wrapper for IgBLAST v1.9, and V/J genes and CDR3 were assigned using IMGT germline references. Any read was removed if the V/J assignment was weak (E-value above 1e-6), the CDR3 was missing, or the read contained stop codons, out-of-frame junctions, or ambiguous translated residues. V3J clonotypes were defined by identical inferred V gene, J gene, and CDR3 amino acid sequence. The percentage overlap between two repertoires was calculated by dividing the number of shared unique clonotypes by the size of the smaller repertoire. Richness of each repertoire was evaluated using RTK rarefaction, the Chao1 estimator, and Recon v2.1 estimates of unobserved clonotypes. Generation probabilities were computed with OLGA for all TCRbeta clonotypes obtained by the gDNA method from several donors. This immuneACCESS table, as held by TCRdb, lists in-frame sequences with V and J called but not all clones. Of the missing ones, under half trace to an unresolved V gene in checked studies; the others have no known cause. That table supplies the V and J calls and clone size; D and trimming were determined from the DNA. This sample is represented by about 1 million clones; approximately 72% of them were singletons. Roughly 1.4% of the sample is held by the ten biggest clonotypes.

A note on this clone: Its target antigen remains unknown. The sample holds no much larger clone one base away, and base qualities are not on file.

The chain is encoded by TRBV7-9 joined to TRBJ2-7; no confident D gene assignment can be made. Sequencing was carried out using memory CD4+ T cells sorted from blood. The cell subset or site label for this specimen denotes: CD45RA-negative fraction. The TCR was taken from a man aged 18 to 29 in good health. The CDR3 has the sequence CASSSPTRSKYF. The sequenced DNA: TGTGCCAGCAGCTCCCCGACCCGAAGTAAGTACTTC.